A single sample gave rise to the 26 T cell receptor beta chains below, sequenced in a study of T-cell memory formation after mild COVID-19. TCRdb re-derived calls from the 5' RACE reads in MiXCR, one entry per CDR3 protein. Seen here are 580,000 or so distinct CDR3 sequences, roughly 17% observed once, and the top ten hold roughly 7.8%. The sequencing input was PBMCs or a T cell subset sorted from them (not recorded which). All receptors come from an adult woman who had mild COVID-19 (a few samples of this study predate the infection). Cell type and time point are not known.

This clonotype turned up a few times. The chain has TRBV5-1 and TRBJ2-3, with D perhaps given as TRBD1 or TRBD2 (5 bases each). This CDR3 is 13 amino acids long. CDR1 is SGHRS and CDR2 is YFSETQ in the germline V gene. V lost 0 bases and J 8 bases, leaving 10 bases between the germline ends. In DNA, the CDR3 is TGCGCCAGCAGCTTGGGGGGACGTTCTACGCAGTATTTT. Translating it yields CASSLGGRSTQYF. Full variable domain (missing parts from reference TRBV5-1 and TRBJ2-3): KAGVTQTPRYLIKTRGQQVTLSCSPISGHRSVSWYQQTPGQGLQFLFEYFSETQRNKGNFPGRFSGRQFSNSRSEMNVSTLELGDSALYLCASSLGGRSTQYFGPGTRLTVL.

This clonotype was counted only a few times. The chain carries TRBV6-6 and TRBJ1-2, with D tentatively TRBD1 (5 bases). The V end lost 7 bases, the J end lost 0 bases, and 18 bases lay between the germline ends. The germline CDR1 and CDR2 sequences are MNHNY and SVGAGI (reference sequence). CDR3 length: 16 residues. CDR3 in amino acids: CASIGVTAPSNYGYTF. The CDR3 nucleotides are TGTGCCAGCATCGGGGTGACAGCCCCGTCTAACTATGGCTACACCTTC.

The V gene is TRBV21-1, the J gene TRBJ1-1; TRBD1 was called by the table and not checked on the DNA. TRBV21-1 is tagged as a pseudogene. The CDR3 has 14 residues. CDR3 protein: CASSNGGGTTEAFF. DNA for the CDR3: TGTGCCAGCAGCAATGGAGGGGGGACCACTGAAGCTTTCTTT.

The J gene is TRBJ1-1, the V gene TRBV7-2; D is ambiguous. Germline-derived CDR1 and CDR2 are SGHTA and FQGNSA. Trimming took off 4 bases at V and 0 bases at J, with 12 bases between the two ends. The CDR3 has 15 amino acids. The CDR3 reads CASSYAGRMNTEAFF. For the CDR3, the DNA is TGTGCCAGCAGCTATGCGGGGAGGATGAACACTGAAGCTTTCTTT.

The chain is built from TRBV12-3 or TRBV12-4 and TRBJ1-1; 8 positions match TRBD1. The ends lost 5 bases at V and 4 bases at J; junction bases unmatched: 6. The CDR3 length is 14 residues. The CDR3 DNA reads TGTGCCAGCAGTCCCCGGACAGGGAGCACTGAAGCTTTCTTT. Its translation: CASSPRTGSTEAFF.

This clonotype showed up just a few times. V and J are TRBV10-3 and TRBJ1-5; TRBD1 might be the D (6 bases). Trimming removed 7 bases from V and 1 base from J, with 14 bases in between. Germline V gives CDR1 ENHRY, CDR2 SYGVKD. The CDR3 is made up of 15 amino acids. CDR3 in amino acids: CAIKQGLESNQPQHF. DNA for the CDR3: TGTGCCATCAAACAGGGTTTAGAAAGCAATCAGCCCCAGCATTTT.

This clonotype was counted a few times. The chain joins TRBV30 to TRBJ2-2, with D possibly being TRBD1 (7 bases). The V end lost 3 bases, the J end lost 2 bases, and 13 bases lay between the germline ends. Germline lookup yields CDR1 GTSNPN and CDR2 SVGIG (reference sequence). This CDR3 is 15 amino acids long. CDR3 bases: TGTGCCTGGAGGGAGGGGGCGAGCAACACCGGGGAGCTGTTTTTT. Its translation is CAWREGASNTGELFF.

This clonotype was detected only a few times. The rearrangement joins TRBV2 to TRBJ1-5, with TRBD1 matching over 7 bases. Germline values: CDR1 SNHLY, CDR2 FYNNEI. J gave up 2 bases and V 6 bases, and 10 bases lay outside the gene matches. The CDR3 length is 16 residues. In nucleotides, the CDR3 is TGTGCCAGCAGAGCTATAGCCGGGACAGGCAATCAGCCCCAGCATTTT. Its protein product is CASRAIAGTGNQPQHF. The variable domain in full, completed from reference TRBV2 and TRBJ1-5, reads EPEVTQTPSHQVTQMGQEVILRCVPISNHLYFYWYRQILGQKVEFLVSFYNNEISEKSEIFDDQFSVERPDGSNFTLKIRSTKLEDSAMYFCASRAIAGTGNQPQHFGDGTRLSIL.

This chain joins TRBV24-1 and TRBJ1-4; D is possibly TRBD1 (6 bases). The germline V gene has CDR1 KGHDR and CDR2 SFDVKD. The CDR3 spans 14 residues. The V end was cut by 9 bases, the J end by 7 bases, with 17 bases between. Written as DNA, the CDR3 is TGTGCCACCGATACAGGGTCTAAGGTTGAAAAACTGTTTTTT. It codes for CATDTGSKVEKLFF.

The chain links TRBV12-3 or TRBV12-4 to TRBJ1-1; TRBD1 might be the D (6 bases). The V and J ends lost 2 bases and 3 bases respectively, with 10 bases between them. CDR3 length: 14 residues. CDR3 nucleotides: TGTGCCAGCAGTTTACCACCAGGGGACACTGAAGCTTTCTTT. The encoded protein is CASSLPPGDTEAFF.

This clonotype has only a few counts. The rearrangement uses TRBV7-6 and TRBJ2-3; 9 nucleotides line up with TRBD2. CDR1 SGHVS and CDR2 FNYEAQ come from the germline V gene. The CDR3 is 16 amino acids. V shed 5 bases and J 3 bases; nucleotides not matched to a gene: 9. Written as DNA, the CDR3 is TGTGCCAGCAGCCCGAAGTTTAGCGGGAGTACAGATACGCAGTATTTT. It yields the protein CASSPKFSGSTDTQYF.

This clonotype has a handful of counts. V and J are TRBV12-3 or TRBV12-4 and TRBJ2-7, with TRBD2 identical over 13 bases. V trimming: 6 bases; J trimming: 3 bases; junction bases outside the gene matches: 20. The CDR3 is made up of 20 amino acids. The CDR3 DNA follows: TGTGCCAGCAGCCCAGGGACTAGCGGGATGTGGAGCACAATACACTACGAGCAGTACTTC. Translating gives CASSPGTSGMWSTIHYEQYF.

This clonotype was picked up a small number of times. CDR3 nucleotide sequence: TGCGCCAGCGTATCAACAGGCAACAAAGGGGATACGCAGTATTTT. It encodes CASVSTGNKGDTQYF. V is TRBV23-1 and J is TRBJ2-3; possibly TRBD1 for D (5 bases). TRBV23-1 is placed among ORFs of uncertain function. There are 15 residues in the CDR3. Trimming took 8 bases from V and 6 from J, leaving 21 bases between them.

The chain combines TRBV5-4 with TRBJ1-1, with unresolved D. Trimming removed 1 base from V and 0 bases from J, with 7 bases in between. CDR3 length equals 14 residues. CDR1 is SGHNT, CDR2 YYREEE, per germline (reference sequence). Here the CDR3 DNA reads TGTGCCAGCAGCTTGTGGGGATTGAACACTGAAGCTTTCTTT. Protein sequence: CASSLWGLNTEAFF.

This chain uses TRBV27 with TRBJ2-5, with D unresolved. The CDR3 contains 15 residues. Germline V gene sequence: CDR1 MNHEY, CDR2 SMNVEV (reference sequence). Trimming stripped 1 base from V and 5 bases from J, with 14 bases between. CDR3 sequence reads: CASSLLGLNGETQYF. The CDR3 region has the DNA TGTGCCAGCAGTTTATTGGGCCTTAACGGGGAGACCCAGTACTTC.

This clonotype has only a few counts. CDR3 in DNA: TGTGCCAGCAGCCCTGTGGGACTAGCTCAAACCGGGGAGCTGTTTTTT. This encodes CASSPVGLAQTGELFF. The rearrangement links TRBV7-9 to TRBJ2-2, with TRBD2 matching 9 bases. CDR1 is SEHNR and CDR2 is FQNEAQ in the germline V gene (reference sequence). The CDR3 has 16 amino acids. J was trimmed by 5 bases and V by 5 bases; bases with no gene match: 9.

This CDR3 reads CAISDTSRETQYF. The DNA for the CDR3 is TGTGCCATCAGTGATACTAGCCGGGAGACCCAGTACTTC. The V gene is TRBV10-3, the J gene TRBJ2-5; D may be TRBD2 (6 bases). The germline CDR1 and CDR2 sequences are ENHRY and SYGVKD. V was cut by 3 bases and J by 5 bases, with 10 bases left in between. The CDR3 covers 13 residues.

This clonotype was observed many times. The chain recombines TRBV5-1 with TRBJ2-2; tentatively, D is TRBD2 (6 bases). With 0 bases removed from V and 1 base from J, the gap between germline ends came to 10 bases. Germline lookup yields CDR1 SGHRS and CDR2 YFSETQ. The CDR3 is made up of 16 amino acids. CDR3 DNA: TGCGCCAGCAGCTTGGAAGGAGGGGTGAACACCGGGGAGCTGTTTTTT. Encoded protein: CASSLEGGVNTGELFF.

CDR3 loop: CASSPRGGKGYTF. The CDR3 DNA reads as TGTGCCAGCAGTCCACGGGGGGGGAAAGGCTACACCTTC. V is TRBV12-3 or TRBV12-4 and J is TRBJ1-2; tentative D call: TRBD1 (5 bases). The CDR3 has 13 amino acids. V was shortened by 5 bases and J by 8 bases, with 15 bases between the two germline ends.

This clonotype was recorded once. The chain links TRBV28 to TRBJ2-3; D is uncertain. Germline V CDR1 and CDR2: MDHEN, SYDVKM. Trimming pared 3 bases from V and 3 bases from J, leaving 16 bases between. This CDR3 region has 16 residues. DNA of the CDR3: TGTGCCAGCAGTTTTATGATGGCCCGTATAACAGATACGCAGTATTTT. Translation gives CASSFMMARITDTQYF.

This clonotype was picked up a small number of times. V gene TRBV4-3 combines with J gene TRBJ2-3; D uncertain. This CDR3 region has 16 residues. The germline V gene has CDR1 LGHNA and CDR2 YSLEER. Trimming cost V 0 bases and J 3 bases, with 13 bases left between them. The CDR3 loop reads CASSQDWAPDTDTQYF. CDR3 nucleotides: TGCGCCAGCAGCCAAGATTGGGCCCCCGATACAGATACGCAGTATTTT.

This rearrangement joins TRBV2 to TRBJ2-1; TRBD1 is a possible D gene (6 bases). The CDR3 totals 12 residues. Germline V gene sequence: CDR1 SNHLY, CDR2 FYNNEI. CDR3: CAGGQSYNEQFF. The CDR3 coding sequence is TGTGCTGGGGGCCAGTCCTACAATGAGCAGTTCTTC.

This clonotype was counted at least ten times. The chain is built from TRBV5-1 and TRBJ2-1; 9 bases match TRBD2. The ends lost 0 bases at V and 5 bases at J; junction bases unmatched: 3. This CDR3 comprises 15 residues. CDR1 and CDR2 (germline): SGHRS, YFSETQ. CDR3 nucleotide sequence: TGCGCCAGCAGCTTGGGCCCTAGCGGGGACAATGAGCAGTTCTTC. Its translation is CASSLGPSGDNEQFF.

This clonotype has just a few counts. The gene calls are TRBV19 and TRBJ2-4, with a tentative D call TRBD2 (5 bases). Germline V lookup: CDR1 LNHDA, CDR2 SQIVND (reference sequence). The V and J ends lost 2 bases and 0 bases respectively, with 11 bases between them. This CDR3 is 16 amino acids long. The chain's CDR3 is CASSISGKGAKNIQYF. The DNA for the CDR3 is TGTGCCAGTAGTATATCCGGGAAAGGAGCCAAAAACATTCAGTACTTC.

The J gene is TRBJ1-5, the V gene TRBV25-1, with no clear D. The length of the CDR3 is 14 residues. Germline V gene sequence: CDR1 MGHDK, CDR2 SYGVNS. V lost 2 bases and J lost 9, with 14 bases in between. The DNA for the CDR3 is TGTGCCAGCAGTGAAGCCATGGCAGTCTCGCCCCAGCATTTT. This encodes CASSEAMAVSPQHF.

The J gene is TRBJ2-7, the V gene TRBV20-1; 9 positions agree with TRBD1. The V and J ends lost 7 bases and 3 bases, in that order; junction bases with no gene match: 10. The germline V gene has CDR1 DFQATT and CDR2 SNEGSKA (reference sequence). This CDR3 has 14 amino acids. The CDR3 DNA is TGCAGTGTTAACCCCCGGGACAGGGACTACGAGCAGTACTTC. This encodes CSVNPRDRDYEQYF.